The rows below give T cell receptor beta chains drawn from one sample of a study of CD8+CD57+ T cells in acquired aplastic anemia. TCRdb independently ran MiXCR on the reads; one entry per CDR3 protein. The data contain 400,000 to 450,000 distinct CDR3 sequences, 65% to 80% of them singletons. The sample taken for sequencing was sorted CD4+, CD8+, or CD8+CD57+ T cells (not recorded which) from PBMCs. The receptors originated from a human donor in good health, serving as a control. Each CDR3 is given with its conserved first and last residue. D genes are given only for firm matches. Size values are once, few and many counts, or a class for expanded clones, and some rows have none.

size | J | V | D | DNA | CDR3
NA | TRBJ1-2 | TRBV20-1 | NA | TGCAGTGCTAGGGCGGGGTCGGAAGGCTACACCTTC | CSARAGSEGYTF
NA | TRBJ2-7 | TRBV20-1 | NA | TGCAGTGCTAAGGGGGGAACGGTCGGCGAGCAGTACTTC | CSAKGGTVGEQYF
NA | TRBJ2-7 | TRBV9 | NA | TGTGCCAGCAGCACTGAATTAGTACCCTACGAGCAGTACTTC | CASSTELVPYEQYF
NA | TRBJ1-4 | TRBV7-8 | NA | TGTGCCAGCAGCACCTTGGGGGGCACTCATGAAATACTGTTTTTT | CASSTLGGTHEILFF
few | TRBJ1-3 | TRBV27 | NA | TGTGCCAGCAGTTTATCGGGAAGGGGCCCGGAAAACACCATATATTTT | CASSLSGRGPENTIYF
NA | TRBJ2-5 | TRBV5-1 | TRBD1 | TGCGCCAGCAGCTCGGGACAGGGTTTCGAGACCCAGTACTTC | CASSSGQGFETQYF
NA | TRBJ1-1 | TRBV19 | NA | TGTGCCAGTCGACGGGACACGTCAACGGACACTGAGGCTTTCTTT | CASRRDTSTDTEAFF
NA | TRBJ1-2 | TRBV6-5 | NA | TGCGCCAGCAGTGGTGGGGGGCAATTCTATGGCTACACCTTC | CASSGGGQFYGYTF
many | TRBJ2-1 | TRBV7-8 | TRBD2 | TGTGCCAGCAGCTTATTCGGGACTAGCGGATACAATGAGCAGTTCTTC | CASSLFGTSGYNEQFF
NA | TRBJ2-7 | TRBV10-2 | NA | TGTGCCAGCAGCGACCCAGAGAGGAGCTACGGCCAGAACTTC | CASSDPERSYGQNF
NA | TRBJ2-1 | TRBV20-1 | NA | TGCAGTGCTAGCGACAGCGCAACTAATGAGCAGTTCTTC | CSASDSATNEQFF
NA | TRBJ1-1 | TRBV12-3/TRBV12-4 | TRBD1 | TGTGCCAGCACCAAAAGCAGGGGGACTGAAGCTTTCTTT | CASTKSRGTEAFF
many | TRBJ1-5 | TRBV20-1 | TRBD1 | TGCAGTGCTATGGACAGGGGGCAATATCAGCCCCAGCATTTT | CSAMDRGQYQPQHF
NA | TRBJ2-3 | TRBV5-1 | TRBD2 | TGTGCCAGCCACCTAGCGGGGCACACAGATACGCAGTATTTT | CASHLAGHTDTQYF
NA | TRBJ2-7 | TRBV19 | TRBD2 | TGTGCCAGTAGTCCAAGACTAGCGGGGCACCACTACGAGCAGTACTTC | CASSPRLAGHHYEQYF
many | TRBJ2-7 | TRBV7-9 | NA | TGTGCCAGCAGTTCCTGGGGGAAGACTGGTGAGCAGTACTTC | CASSSWGKTGEQYF
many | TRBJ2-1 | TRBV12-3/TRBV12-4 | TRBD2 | TGTGCCAGCAGTCAAAGGGAGGGTGAGAAGCAGTTCTTC | CASSQREGEKQFF
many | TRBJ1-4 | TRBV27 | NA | TGTGCCAGCAGCGAAACACCGGGCCTGGGGAGTGAAAAACTGTTTTTT | CASSETPGLGSEKLFF
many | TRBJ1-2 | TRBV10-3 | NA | TGTGCCATCAAAGGGGCAGGGACGGCGGGCTACACCTTC | CAIKGAGTAGYTF
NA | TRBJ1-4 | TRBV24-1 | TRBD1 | TGTGCCACCAGTGATCCGGGACAGCCTCAGGAAAAACTGTTTTTT | CATSDPGQPQEKLFF
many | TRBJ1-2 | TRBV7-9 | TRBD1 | TGTGCCAGCAGTACCCGGGCGGAGGGGGCAGTAGATGGCTACACCTTC | CASSTRAEGAVDGYTF
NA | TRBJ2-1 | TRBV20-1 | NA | TGCAGTGCCTTCACGCCTCAGCCGGGGGAGTTCTTC | CSAFTPQPGEFF
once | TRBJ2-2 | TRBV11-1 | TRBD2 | TGTGCCAGCAGTCATTCGACTAGCGGTCCGAACACCGGGGAGCTGTTTTTT | CASSHSTSGPNTGELFF
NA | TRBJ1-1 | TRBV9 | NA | TGTGCCAGCAGCTTAGAGCCGGAGATCGTCACTGATGCTTTCTTT | CASSLEPEIVTDAFF
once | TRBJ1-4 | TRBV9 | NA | TGTGCCAGCAGCAGACCGGGACTTGATGAAAAACTGTTTTTT | CASSRPGLDEKLFF
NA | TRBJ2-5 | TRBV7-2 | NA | TGTGCCAGCAGCTTAGCAGGGGGTAGCAGTGTGCGATTCTTC | CASSLAGGSSVRFF
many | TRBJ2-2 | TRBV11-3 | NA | TGTGCCAGCAGCTTAGGTGTATGGGGGGCAAGGACCGGGGAGCTGTTTTTT | CASSLGVWGARTGELFF
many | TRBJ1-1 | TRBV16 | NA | TGTGCCAGCAGCCAATCCGGGAACACTGAAGCTTTCTTT | CASSQSGNTEAFF
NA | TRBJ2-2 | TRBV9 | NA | TGTGCCAGCAGCGGGCAGGGGGGGCAGGGAGAGTATCTGTTTTTT | CASSGQGGQGEYLFF
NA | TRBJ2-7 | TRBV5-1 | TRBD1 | TGCGCCAGCAGCTGGAACGGGACAGGGTGGCGATACGAGCAGTACTTC | CASSWNGTGWRYEQYF
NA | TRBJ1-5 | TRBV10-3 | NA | TGTGCCATCAGCGAAGTGAACAGAGAGTATCAGCCCCAGCATTTT | CAISEVNREYQPQHF
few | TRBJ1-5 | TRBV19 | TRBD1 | TGTGCCAGTAGTACAGGAACAGGGGACCAGCCCCAGCATTTT | CASSTGTGDQPQHF
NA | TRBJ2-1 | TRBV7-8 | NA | TGTGCCAGCAGCTCACAGGGGGGGAGTGAGCAGTTCTTC | CASSSQGGSEQFF
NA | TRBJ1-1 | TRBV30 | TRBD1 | TGTGCCTGGACTGGACAGGGGGCCATGAACACTGAAGCTTTCTTT | CAWTGQGAMNTEAFF
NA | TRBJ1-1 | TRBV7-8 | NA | TGTGCCAGCACCCGAGACACCCGAGGCACTGCCGCTTTCTTT | CASTRDTRGTAAFF